Included here is one TCR beta chain sequence, with context. Per the study methods: Using reference gene primer amplification, nucleated cell counts were estimated. The repertoire was sequenced with immunoSEQ multiplex PCR; TCRdb's copy has only in-frame clones and lacks some. For V, J and clone size, that table is used; D and trimming come from the DNA. In the table there are under 200,000 clones, about four fifths of which are singletons. This sample is drawn from a study of blood T cell repertoires in COVID-19. In the study overall: Spain, Italy and the United States supplied samples that represented acute and convalescent COVID-19. The cDNA or gDNA used as material had been derived from T cells, B-cell-depleted T cells, or PBMCs.

The sample consisted of peripheral blood. The receptor's source is a man aged 70-80 years who had recovered from COVID-19.

Here the CDR3 reads CASSPSKNTEAFF. CDR3 in DNA: TGTGCCAGCTCACCGAGCAAGAACACTGAAGCTTTCTTT. The chain links TRBV18 to TRBJ1-1; D not certain. The germline CDR1 and CDR2 sequences are KGHSH and LQKENI. This CDR3 has 13 amino acids. V was pared by 3 bases and J by 1 base, with 6 bases between.